This passage covers 23 T cell receptor beta chains from one sample sequenced in a study of shared clonotypes between healthy human individuals. Only in-frame clones appear in the TCRdb table, and some are missing; sequencing was by immunoSEQ multiplex PCR. The sample consists of approximately 2.1 million clones, roughly 93% of them appearing once. Sequences were obtained from naive CD4+ T cells from PBMCs. This sample's subset: CD45RA+ positively selected. The receptors come from a man aged 18-30 years in good health. Some clones in this sample may be carry-over from other donors' samples.

The J gene is TRBJ1-2, the V gene TRBV9; maybe TRBD1 (6 bases). The CDR3 contains 15 residues. The V and J ends lost 3 bases and 4 bases respectively, with 16 bases between them. Germline V gene data show CDR1 as SGDLS and CDR2 as YYNGEE. This CDR3 reads CASSAPRGGVYGYTF. DNA for the CDR3: TGTGCCAGCAGCGCCCCCCGGGGGGGCGTCTATGGCTACACCTTC.

The chain joins TRBV5-5 to TRBJ1-1; D uncertain. The CDR3 contains 13 residues. Germline-derived CDR1 and CDR2 are SGHKS and YYEKEE (reference sequence). Trimming took off 0 bases at V and 3 bases at J, with 6 bases between the two ends. CDR3 loop: CASSLGVDTEAFF. The DNA of the CDR3 is TGTGCCAGCAGCTTGGGAGTGGACACTGAAGCTTTCTTT.

The chain links TRBV7-9 to TRBJ2-2; 7 bases are a match to TRBD2. Losses at the gene ends were 5 bases for V and 6 bases for J; bases not matched to a gene: 6. From germline, CDR1 is SEHNR and CDR2 FQNEAQ (reference sequence). The CDR3 covers 14 residues. CDR3: CASSQNRGAGELFF. CDR3 in DNA: TGTGCCAGCAGCCAGAACCGGGGGGCCGGGGAGCTGTTTTTT.

This clone appeared once. The chain couples TRBV9 to TRBJ1-1, with D hard to call. Germline CDR1 reads SGDLS; CDR2 reads YYNGEE. This CDR3 has 15 residues. V dropped 0 bases and J dropped 1 base, with 10 bases sitting between them. The DNA of the CDR3 is TGTGCCAGCAGCGTAGATGTTTGGGGGAACACTGAAGCTTTCTTT. It yields the protein CASSVDVWGNTEAFF. The whole variable domain, remainder taken from reference TRBV9 and TRBJ1-1, is DSGVTQTPKHLITATGQRVTLRCSPRSGDLSVYWYQQSLDQGLQFLIQYYNGEERAKGNILERFSAQQFPDLHSELNLSSLELGDSALYFCASSVDVWGNTEAFFGQGTRLTVV.

The gene calls are TRBV7-2 and TRBJ2-3, with a weak D call TRBD2 (6 bases). Germline assignment: CDR1 SGHTA and CDR2 FQGNSA. The CDR3 consists of 13 residues. V lost 4 bases and J lost 5, with 10 bases in between. CDR3 sequence reads: CASSWGVRDTQYF. CDR3 sequence (DNA): TGTGCCAGCAGCTGGGGGGTGAGAGATACGCAGTATTTT.

The CDR3 nucleotides are TGTGCCAGCAGCCTCGAGGGAAAAACAGATACGCAGTATTTT. It encodes CASSLEGKTDTQYF. This sequence joins TRBV9 and TRBJ2-3, with TRBD2 as a possible D gene (5 bases). V lost 4 bases and J 3 bases, leaving 12 bases between the germline ends. The CDR3 consists of 14 residues. The germline V gene encodes CDR1 SGDLS and CDR2 YYNGEE.

The chain is built from TRBV5-1 and TRBJ1-4; D possibly corresponds to TRBD1 (5 bases). The CDR3 length is 16 residues. The V end was cut by 4 bases, the J end by 11 bases, with 24 bases between. The germline V gene encodes CDR1 SGHRS and CDR2 YFSETQ. The CDR3 region is CASSPQVGGILGKLFF. The CDR3 DNA reads as TGCGCCAGCAGCCCGCAGGTTGGGGGGATTTTAGGGAAACTGTTTTTT.

To note about this clone: The identical CDR3 is also encoded by other nucleotide sequences in the sample. The rearrangement links TRBV5-1 to TRBJ2-1; 12 bases match TRBD2. The CDR3 is made up of 16 amino acids. With 4 bases clipped from V and 0 bases from J, the junction kept 2 bases outside the gene matches. Germline V lookup: CDR1 SGHRS, CDR2 YFSETQ. The CDR3: CASSKTSGSSYNEQFF. CDR3 sequence (DNA): TGCGCCAGCAGCAAGACTAGCGGGAGCTCCTACAATGAGCAGTTCTTC.

The chain couples TRBV11-2 to TRBJ1-2; D may be TRBD1 (5 bases). Per germline, CDR1 SGHAT and CDR2 FQNNGV. Trimming took 1 base from V and 6 from J, leaving 12 bases between them. This CDR3 has 14 amino acids. The CDR3 nucleotides are TGTGCCAGCAGCTTAGCTGGCAGGGACCATGGCTACACCTTC. Amino acid sequence: CASSLAGRDHGYTF.

The genes are TRBV4-3 and TRBJ2-2, with 11 positions matching TRBD2. V was pared by 4 bases and J by 4 bases, with 11 bases of the junction left unmatched. The CDR3 spans 18 residues. Germline CDR1 reads LGHNA; CDR2 reads YSLEER. The CDR3 sequence is CASSRQDSGRASTGELFF. In DNA form, the CDR3 reads TGCGCCAGCAGCCGCCAGGATAGCGGGAGGGCCAGCACCGGGGAGCTGTTTTTT.

This clone was seen a few times. Other DNA sequences of this sample code for an identical CDR3. The chain couples TRBV29-1 to TRBJ1-1; D remains unclear. The CDR3 totals 13 residues. With 4 bases removed from V and 0 bases from J, the gap between germline ends came to 9 bases. Germline values: CDR1 SQVTM, CDR2 ANQGSEA. CDR3 DNA sequence: TGCAGCGTTGGATATAGTTTGAACACTGAAGCTTTCTTT. This sequence encodes CSVGYSLNTEAFF. Filled out from reference TRBV29-1 and TRBJ1-1, the complete variable domain reads SAVISQKPSRDICQRGTSLTIQCQVDSQVTMMFWYRQQPGQSLTLIATANQGSEATYESGFVIDKFPISRPNLTFSTLTVSNMSPEDSSIYLCSVGYSLNTEAFFGQGTRLTVV.

The V gene is TRBV28, the J gene TRBJ2-3; 7 nucleotides align to TRBD2. Per the germline V gene, CDR1 is MDHEN and CDR2 is SYDVKM. V dropped 5 bases and J dropped 1; count of bases not matched to a gene: 3. The CDR3 covers 14 residues. The CDR3 is CASSGGGGTDTQYF. The CDR3 nucleotides read TGTGCCAGCAGTGGGGGAGGGGGCACAGATACGCAGTATTTT.

The chain joins TRBV29-1 to TRBJ1-1; D is undetermined. V lost 1 base and J 0 bases, leaving 6 bases between the germline ends. This CDR3 region has 13 residues. In germline, CDR1 is SQVTM, CDR2 ANQGSEA. The CDR3 nucleotides read TGCAGCGTTGAAGGGCACCTGAACACTGAAGCTTTCTTT. This codes for CSVEGHLNTEAFF.

The chain joins TRBV6-1 to TRBJ1-1; D perhaps matches TRBD1 (6 bases). This CDR3 is 13 amino acids long. V dropped 8 bases and J dropped 3 bases, with 13 bases sitting between them. Looked up from germline, CDR1 is MNHNS and CDR2 is SASEGT. In DNA form, the CDR3 reads TGTGCCAGCTGGACAGCGCTACACACTGAAGCTTTCTTT. As protein: CASWTALHTEAFF.

This clone came up a few times. The V call is TRBV29-1, the J call TRBJ1-1; 8 bases match TRBD1. Germline V gene sequence: CDR1 SQVTM, CDR2 ANQGSEA. Unmatched junction bases numbered 8, after V lost 4 bases and J lost 7 bases. CDR3 length: 13 residues. The CDR3 region has the DNA TGCAGCGTTGGGGACAGGAGATTCGTTGAAGCTTTCTTT. Translation gives CSVGDRRFVEAFF.

The genes are TRBV4-3 and TRBJ2-5; D ambiguous. The CDR3 consists of 16 residues. The V end was cut by 0 bases, the J end by 3 bases, with 14 bases between. CDR1 LGHNA and CDR2 YSLEER come from the germline V gene. CDR3 sequence reads: CASSQEYGSSKETQYF. The CDR3 nucleotides read TGCGCCAGCAGCCAAGAGTATGGTTCGTCAAAAGAGACCCAGTACTTC.

This chain links TRBV28 with TRBJ2-1; no clear D. This CDR3 is 14 amino acids long. Per the germline V gene, CDR1 is MDHEN and CDR2 is SYDVKM. V was clipped by 10 bases and J by 5 bases, with 18 bases between them. CDR3 DNA sequence: TGTGCCATAGCATCAAGCGCAGGACACAATGAGCAGTTCTTC. Translated, it gives CAIASSAGHNEQFF.

Remarks on this clone: The sample carries other DNA sequences with the same CDR3. This rearrangement joins TRBV7-2 to TRBJ2-7; no reliable D call. Trimming removed 1 base from V and 1 base from J, with 5 bases in between. The CDR3 totals 13 residues. Germline lookup yields CDR1 SGHTA and CDR2 FQGNSA. The DNA of the CDR3 is TGTGCCAGCAGCTTAGGGTATTCCTACGAGCAGTACTTC. Protein sequence: CASSLGYSYEQYF.

Comments on this clone: Other DNA variants within this sample encode the same CDR3. The chain joins TRBV5-1 to TRBJ2-7; 10 nucleotides match TRBD1. CDR1 and CDR2 (germline): SGHRS, YFSETQ. This CDR3 has 14 amino acids. V shed 2 bases, J shed 3 bases, and the junction held 2 bases outside the gene matches. The CDR3 region is CASSFGTGVYEQYF. DNA for the CDR3: TGCGCCAGCAGCTTCGGGACAGGGGTCTACGAGCAGTACTTC.

V and J are TRBV9 and TRBJ2-7; no clear D. Germline assignment: CDR1 SGDLS and CDR2 YYNGEE. V gave up 0 bases and J gave up 2 bases, with 12 bases separating them. The CDR3 length is 15 residues. The DNA for the CDR3 is TGTGCCAGCAGCGTAGGTAGCAGAGCCGCCTACGAGCAGTACTTC. Encoded protein: CASSVGSRAAYEQYF.

This rearrangement joins TRBV5-4 to TRBJ2-6, with D tentatively TRBD1 (5 bases). The CDR3 totals 17 residues. The germline V gene encodes CDR1 SGHNT and CDR2 YYREEE (reference sequence). The V end lost 0 bases, the J end lost 3 bases, and 13 bases lay between the germline ends. CDR3 in DNA: TGTGCCAGCAGCTTGGTTTCAGGGTTTTATGGGGCCAACGTCCTGACTTTC. Translated: CASSLVSGFYGANVLTF. Full variable domain (outside the CDR3, taken from reference TRBV5-4 and TRBJ2-6): ETGVTQSPTHLIKTRGQQVTLRCSSQSGHNTVSWYQQALGQGPQFIFQYYREEENGRGNFPPRFSGLQFPNYSSELNVNALELDDSALYLCASSLVSGFYGANVLTFGAGSRLTVL.

The chain is built from TRBV5-1 and TRBJ2-7; either TRBD1 or TRBD2 may supply D (6 bases each). Germline-derived CDR1 and CDR2 are SGHRS and YFSETQ. This CDR3 comprises 14 residues. V lost 4 bases and J lost 3, with 14 bases in between. The CDR3: CASSPGAGNYEQYF. The CDR3 nucleotides read TGCGCCAGCAGCCCGGGGGCAGGGAACTACGAGCAGTACTTC. The full variable domain, rest sourced from reference TRBV5-1 and TRBJ2-7, is KAGVTQTPRYLIKTRGQQVTLSCSPISGHRSVSWYQQTPGQGLQFLFEYFSETQRNKGNFPGRFSGRQFSNSRSEMNVSTLELGDSALYLCASSPGAGNYEQYFGPGTRLTVT.

The chain uses TRBV28 and TRBJ2-1; a weak D match, TRBD1 (6 bases). Looked up from germline, CDR1 is MDHEN and CDR2 is SYDVKM. CDR3 size: 14 residues. Deletions cut 10 bases from V and 4 bases from J, with 17 bases between. The CDR3 DNA sequence: TGTGCCACCCTCCGGGACACTCCTTACAATGAGCAGTTCTTC. Protein: CATLRDTPYNEQFF. Using reference TRBV28 and TRBJ2-1 for the parts outside the CDR3, the full variable domain is DVKVTQSSRYLVKRTGEKVFLECVQDMDHENMFWYRQDPGLGLRLIYFSYDVKMKEKGDIPEGYSVSREKKERFSLILESASTNQTSMYLCATLRDTPYNEQFFGPGTRLTVL.